These 30 T cell receptor beta chains were sequenced from one sample in a study of blood T cell repertoires in COVID-19. Method: immunoSEQ multiplex PCR; TCRdb's copy keeps in-frame clones and lacks some. The sample carries 150,000 or so clones, 80% to 90% recorded once. Sequenced material: PBMCs or T cells enriched from blood (not recorded which). Receptors were obtained from a woman aged 50 to 60 who had recovered from COVID-19.

V gene TRBV7-9 combines with J gene TRBJ1-4; 7 nucleotides line up with TRBD1. With V trimmed by 5 bases and J by 4 bases, 10 bases remained unmatched. The germline CDR1 and CDR2 sequences are SEHNR and FQNEAQ (reference sequence). CDR3 length: 16 residues. Here the CDR3 DNA reads TGTGCCAGCAGCCGCCAACAGGGGACGAATAATGAAAAACTGTTTTTT. This codes for CASSRQQGTNNEKLFF.

This clone was detected only once. This chain connects TRBV18 to TRBJ1-1; no clear D gene. The CDR3 has 15 amino acids. Trimming stripped 3 bases from V and 6 bases from J, with 17 bases between. Germline lookup yields CDR1 KGHSH and CDR2 LQKENI. DNA for the CDR3: TGTGCCAGCTCACCCAACCGGGCCATCGGGGCTGAAGCTTTCTTT. It codes for CASSPNRAIGAEAFF.

The J gene is TRBJ1-4, the V gene TRBV6-1, with D possibly matching TRBD1 (5 bases). The CDR3 is 15 residues long. The germline V and J ends were trimmed by 1 base and 8 bases, with 14 bases remaining between them. The V gene's germline CDR1 is MNHNS and CDR2 SASEGT. The CDR3 region has the DNA TGTGCCAGCAGTGAAGGGGGGGGTCGTCGGGAAAAACTGTTTTTT. Translating it yields CASSEGGGRREKLFF.

The J gene is TRBJ2-1, the V gene TRBV5-1; 7 nucleotides line up with TRBD1. The CDR3 is made up of 13 amino acids. Germline assignment: CDR1 SGHRS and CDR2 YFSETQ. J gave up 7 bases and V 4 bases, and 5 bases lay outside the gene matches. The DNA for the CDR3 is TGCGCCAGCAGCCCGGGACAGTTGAATGAGCAGTTCTTC. Translating gives CASSPGQLNEQFF. The whole variable domain, remainder taken from reference TRBV5-1 and TRBJ2-1, is KAGVTQTPRYLIKTRGQQVTLSCSPISGHRSVSWYQQTPGQGLQFLFEYFSETQRNKGNFPGRFSGRQFSNSRSEMNVSTLELGDSALYLCASSPGQLNEQFFGPGTRLTVL.

CDR3 nucleotide sequence: TGTGCCAGCAGTTCAACCGGGACTCAGGTTTTTTATGGCTACACCTTC. This sequence encodes CASSSTGTQVFYGYTF. The genes are TRBV28 and TRBJ1-2, with TRBD1 as a possible D gene (5 bases). The CDR3 is 16 residues long. V lost 4 bases and J lost 5, with 20 bases in between. From germline, CDR1 is MDHEN and CDR2 SYDVKM.

About this clone: One junction end disagrees with the germline gene, perhaps due to a read error. V is TRBV3-1 (or the pseudogene TRBV3-2) and J is TRBJ2-2; D ambiguous. CDR3 length: 10 amino acids. Germline V gene sequence: CDR1 LGHDT, CDR2 YNNKEL (reference sequence). CDR3 in DNA: TGTGCCAGCAGCCAAGGGGCGCTGTTTTTT. This gives the protein CASSQGALFF.

The rearrangement uses TRBV3-1 (or the pseudogene TRBV3-2) and TRBJ2-6; maybe TRBD1 (6 bases). CDR3 length: 17 residues. The V and J ends lost 2 bases and 4 bases respectively, with 15 bases between them. CDR1 and CDR2 from the germline V gene are LGHDT and YNNKEL (reference sequence). The CDR3 DNA follows: TGTGCCAGCAGCCAATTGGGGGCAGAACCCGGGGCCAACGTCCTGACTTTC. Protein: CASSQLGAEPGANVLTF.

V gene TRBV7-2 combines with J gene TRBJ1-5; D ambiguous. From germline, CDR1 is SGHTA and CDR2 FQGNSA. The V gene lost 1 base and the J gene lost 0 bases, with 7 bases spanning the gap. This CDR3 has 15 amino acids. In DNA form, the CDR3 reads TGTGCCAGCAGCTTAGAAGCCCGTAGCAATCAGCCCCAGCATTTT. This sequence encodes CASSLEARSNQPQHF.

V usage is TRBV7-2 and J usage is TRBJ2-2; D is ambiguous. V lost 4 bases to trimming and J lost 6 bases, with 15 bases between them. The CDR3 sequence is 15 residues long. The V gene's germline CDR1 is SGHTA and CDR2 FQGNSA. The CDR3 protein is CASSYRLAVAGELFF. The CDR3 DNA reads TGTGCCAGCAGCTACCGCTTAGCCGTCGCCGGGGAGCTGTTTTTT.

Only one count was recorded for this clone. V and J are TRBV7-2 and TRBJ1-6; TRBD1 is a possible D gene (5 bases). Trimming shortened V by 6 bases and J by 7 bases, and 16 bases separated the two germline ends. The CDR3 runs 15 residues. From germline, CDR1 is SGHTA and CDR2 FQGNSA. The CDR3 sequence: CASRPGGEGNSPLHF. The CDR3 nucleotides are TGTGCCAGCAGACCCGGGGGGGAGGGGAATTCACCCCTCCACTTT.

The V gene is TRBV6-5, the J gene TRBJ1-2; tentative D call: TRBD1 (5 bases). There are 13 residues in the CDR3. Germline V gives CDR1 MNHEY, CDR2 SVGAGI. The V gene lost 2 bases and the J gene lost 5 bases, with 9 bases spanning the gap. CDR3 DNA: TGTGCCAGCAGTTACGGACAACTTTATGGCTACACCTTC. Its protein is CASSYGQLYGYTF.

This clone was seen repeatedly, ten times or more. The gene calls are TRBV5-1 and TRBJ2-7; D is uncertain. Trimming removed 4 bases at V and 2 bases at J, with 16 bases between. The V gene's germline CDR1 is SGHRS and CDR2 YFSETQ. The CDR3 consists of 15 residues. The DNA of the CDR3 is TGCGCCAGCAGCCCGGCTCCGACAAATGCCTACGAGCAGTACTTC. This gives the protein CASSPAPTNAYEQYF.

The rearrangement uses TRBV10-3 and TRBJ2-1; the D gene is possibly TRBD2 (7 bases). Germline V gene sequence: CDR1 ENHRY, CDR2 SYGVKD. The CDR3 totals 16 residues. V was pared by 4 bases and J by 2 bases, with 15 bases between. CDR3 nucleotide sequence: TGTGCCATCAGTGGGGGGGGCCGTACTACCTACAATGAGCAGTTCTTC. Amino acid sequence: CAISGGGRTTYNEQFF.

This clone was seen only once. This rearrangement joins TRBV19 to TRBJ2-6, with a weak D call TRBD2 (7 bases). V was cut by 7 bases and J by 0 bases, with 13 bases left in between. Germline V gene lookup returns CDR1 LNHDA and CDR2 SQIVND (reference sequence). The CDR3 is 16 amino acids. CDR3 region: CASKTGGYSGANVLTF. As DNA, the CDR3 is TGTGCCAGTAAAACGGGGGGCTACTCTGGGGCCAACGTCCTGACTTTC.

The chain carries TRBV7-2 and TRBJ1-5; D gene ambiguous. The CDR3 covers 15 residues. Looked up from germline, CDR1 is SGHTA and CDR2 is FQGNSA. V dropped 3 bases and J dropped 3 bases, with 12 bases sitting between them. The CDR3 reads CASSFGVLNNQPQHF. In DNA, the CDR3 is TGTGCCAGCAGCTTCGGGGTCTTAAACAATCAGCCCCAGCATTTT.

The chain joins TRBV7-9 to TRBJ2-5, with 7 bases identical to TRBD1. Germline CDR1 and CDR2: SEHNR and FQNEAQ (reference sequence). V shed 2 bases, J shed 5 bases, and the junction held 11 bases outside the gene matches. This CDR3 region has 16 residues. This CDR3 reads CASSLKPTGPGETQYF. The CDR3 bases are TGTGCCAGCAGCTTAAAACCGACAGGGCCCGGGGAGACCCAGTACTTC.

The chain combines TRBV5-6 with TRBJ2-7, with D possibly matching TRBD2 (7 bases). This CDR3 has 16 residues. The germline V gene has CDR1 SGHDT and CDR2 YYEEEE. The V end was cut by 0 bases, the J end by 11 bases, with 24 bases between. CDR3 residues: CASSLGGGQSPSMEYF. For the CDR3, the DNA is TGTGCCAGCAGCTTGGGGGGGGGACAATCCCCCTCTATGGAGTACTTC.

This clone was recorded only once. The chain carries TRBV18 and TRBJ2-6; D may be TRBD1 (6 bases). This CDR3 has 15 amino acids. Germline V CDR1 and CDR2: KGHSH, LQKENI. The V gene lost 3 bases and the J gene lost 0 bases, with 6 bases spanning the gap. The DNA of the CDR3 is TGTGCCAGCTCACCGGACAGCTCTGGGGCCAACGTCCTGACTTTC. Amino acids: CASSPDSSGANVLTF. Combining the CDR3 with reference TRBV18 and TRBJ2-6 gives the whole variable domain NAGVMQNPRHLVRRRGQEARLRCSPMKGHSHVYWYRQLPEEGLKFMVYLQKENIIDESGMPKERFSAEFPKEGPSILRIQQVVRGDSAAYFCASSPDSSGANVLTFGAGSRLTVL.

The chain links TRBV5-4 to TRBJ2-1; no clear D gene. The CDR3 is 12 amino acids. Per germline, CDR1 SGHNT and CDR2 YYREEE (reference sequence). V lost 4 bases to trimming and J lost 7 bases, with 9 bases between them. The CDR3 DNA follows: TGTGCCAGCAGCCCCACTGCAAATGAGCAGTTCTTC. It yields the protein CASSPTANEQFF.

The rearrangement joins TRBV3-1 (or the pseudogene TRBV3-2) to TRBJ2-7, with D possibly TRBD2 on 5 matching bases. V was shortened by 4 bases and J by 3 bases, with 19 bases between the two germline ends. This CDR3 comprises 16 residues. Germline V gives CDR1 LGHDT, CDR2 YNNKEL (reference sequence). The CDR3: CASSPSRGFRYYEQYF. In DNA, the CDR3 is TGTGCCAGCAGCCCCAGCCGAGGGTTTAGGTACTACGAGCAGTACTTC.

The chain has TRBV7-3 and TRBJ2-1; 10 bases map to TRBD2. The germline V gene encodes CDR1 SGHTA and CDR2 FQGTGA. Trimming removed 0 bases from V and 8 bases from J; junction bases left unmatched: 4. The CDR3 is 15 residues long. Here the CDR3 DNA reads TGTGCCAGCAGCTTAACGGGACTAGCGTGGGATGAGCAGTTCTTC. This encodes CASSLTGLAWDEQFF.

The chain uses TRBV10-3 and TRBJ2-3; 7 bases align to TRBD1. V lost 5 bases, J lost 2 bases, and 7 bases stayed unmatched. The length of the CDR3 is 15 residues. Germline CDR1 reads ENHRY; CDR2 reads SYGVKD. The CDR3 sequence is CAISPRDSLTDTQYF. The CDR3 DNA is TGTGCCATCAGTCCTAGGGACAGCCTCACAGATACGCAGTATTTT.

CDR3 residues: CASSSQENTEAFF. The CDR3 DNA is TGCGCCAGCAGCTCCCAGGAGAACACTGAAGCTTTCTTT. The chain carries TRBV5-1 and TRBJ1-1; no reliable D call. V was shortened by 3 bases and J by 1 base, with 7 bases between the two germline ends. CDR3 length equals 13 residues. Germline values: CDR1 SGHRS, CDR2 YFSETQ.

For the CDR3, the DNA is TGTGCCAGCAGCTTAGGAGGTTTCTATGGCTACACCTTC. It codes for CASSLGGFYGYTF. The rearrangement links TRBV7-2 to TRBJ1-2; the D is unclear. Germline V lookup: CDR1 SGHTA, CDR2 FQGNSA. The CDR3 totals 13 residues. V lost 1 base, J lost 4 bases, and 7 bases lay in between.

The rearrangement links TRBV13 to TRBJ2-1; 12 positions match TRBD2. J was trimmed by 9 bases and V by 6 bases; bases with no gene match: 27. Germline V gene data show CDR1 as PRHDT and CDR2 as FYEKMQ (reference sequence). There are 21 residues in the CDR3. The CDR3 sequence: CASSLPWAAGRGLAGSFEQFF. In nucleotides, the CDR3 is TGTGCCAGCAGTCTCCCTTGGGCTGCGGGAAGGGGACTAGCGGGTTCTTTTGAGCAGTTCTTC.

This chain joins TRBV28 and TRBJ1-5; tentative D call: TRBD1 (5 bases). The CDR3 is 16 residues long. CDR1 is MDHEN and CDR2 is SYDVKM in the germline V gene. Trimming shortened V by 7 bases and J by 4 bases, and 20 bases separated the two germline ends. CDR3 loop: CASTQKQVLGNQPQHF. The CDR3 nucleotides read TGTGCCAGCACCCAAAAACAGGTTTTGGGAAATCAGCCCCAGCATTTT.

The V gene is TRBV5-4, the J gene TRBJ2-1; TRBD1 matches 9 bases. The CDR3 runs 14 residues. V shed 4 bases and J 9 bases; nucleotides not matched to a gene: 8. The germline CDR1 and CDR2 sequences are SGHNT and YYREEE (reference sequence). As DNA, the CDR3 is TGTGCCAGCAGCGCCGGGACAGGGAGAGCTGAGCAGTTCTTC. As protein: CASSAGTGRAEQFF.

The chain carries TRBV9 and TRBJ2-2; the D gene is possibly TRBD2 (5 bases). Looked up from germline, CDR1 is SGDLS and CDR2 is YYNGEE. CDR3 length: 14 residues. Trimming stripped 4 bases from V and 7 bases from J, with 14 bases between. CDR3 nucleotides: TGTGCCAGCAGCCCGACCCCGGGGTTCGGGGAGCTGTTTTTT. This encodes CASSPTPGFGELFF.

This chain uses TRBV7-8 with TRBJ2-5, with D unclear. The V and J ends lost 2 bases and 2 bases respectively, with 9 bases between them. Germline CDR1 reads SGHVS; CDR2 reads FQNEAQ. This CDR3 contains 14 residues. The CDR3 region is CASSLYGRQETQYF. In nucleotides, the CDR3 is TGTGCCAGCAGCTTATATGGCAGGCAAGAGACCCAGTACTTC.

J is TRBJ2-7 and V is TRBV4-3; no clear D gene. The germline gives CDR1 LGHNA, CDR2 YSLEER. Trimming stripped 0 bases from V and 0 bases from J, with 9 bases between. CDR3 length equals 15 residues. Here the CDR3 reads CASSQDFASSYEQYF. DNA of the CDR3: TGCGCCAGCAGCCAAGATTTTGCCAGCTCCTACGAGCAGTACTTC.